The 7 T cell receptor beta chains listed next were all sequenced from one sample in a study of cytomegalovirus exposure and HLA in healthy donors. The repertoire was sequenced with immunoSEQ multiplex PCR; TCRdb's copy has only in-frame clones and lacks some. The profile covers fewer than 400,000 clones, with 70% to 90% appearing a single time and around 0.84% taken by the ten largest. Material: PBMCs. These TCRs come from a woman younger than 30 in good health and CMV-seronegative.

The rearrangement uses TRBV27 and TRBJ2-7; tentatively, D is TRBD1 (7 bases). The CDR3 runs 14 residues. Germline loops: CDR1 MNHEY, CDR2 SMNVEV (reference sequence). The V gene lost 5 bases and the J gene lost 5 bases, with 16 bases spanning the gap. The DNA for the CDR3 is TGTGCCAGCAGTCCGAGCAGGGGGGCCAACGAGCAGTACTTC. This codes for CASSPSRGANEQYF.

The CDR3 DNA follows: TGTGCCAGCAGTGTTGTCAAGGGAGGCAATCAGCCCCAGCATTTT. It codes for CASSVVKGGNQPQHF. The chain recombines TRBV2 with TRBJ1-5; D unclear. The CDR3 runs to 15 residues. The V end lost 4 bases, the J end lost 2 bases, and 12 bases lay between the germline ends. The germline CDR1 and CDR2 sequences are SNHLY and FYNNEI.

The chain uses TRBV4-3 and TRBJ1-4; D gene uncertain. The CDR3 covers 14 residues. The V and J ends lost 2 bases and 8 bases respectively, with 12 bases between them. Germline lookup yields CDR1 LGHNA and CDR2 YSLEER. Written as DNA, the CDR3 is TGCGCCAGCAGCCAAAGGTTACGAGGGGAAAAACTGTTTTTT. This sequence encodes CASSQRLRGEKLFF.

This clone was seen only once. The V gene is TRBV28, the J gene TRBJ1-2; 7 positions match TRBD1. This CDR3 is built from 15 residues. The trim removed 5 bases at V and 8 bases at J, leaving 14 bases unmatched. The germline V gene encodes CDR1 MDHEN and CDR2 SYDVKM. The CDR3 protein is CASSLSSFQGEGYTF. The CDR3 nucleotides are TGTGCCAGCAGTCTAAGTTCATTCCAGGGGGAAGGCTACACCTTC.

This sequence joins TRBV28 and TRBJ1-1; D is undetermined. Trimming took off 4 bases at V and 6 bases at J, with 15 bases between the two ends. Germline CDR1 is MDHEN and CDR2 is SYDVKM. This CDR3 is 14 amino acids long. The DNA of the CDR3 is TGTGCCAGCAGTTCGGTCCTGAGTGGTTCTGAAGCTTTCTTT. Translating gives CASSSVLSGSEAFF.

The rearrangement uses TRBV6-1 and TRBJ2-7, with D perhaps TRBD1 (6 bases). Germline V lookup: CDR1 MNHNS, CDR2 SASEGT. The CDR3 is made up of 13 amino acids. Trimming took off 6 bases at V and 1 base at J, with 10 bases between the two ends. The CDR3 nucleotides read TGTGCCAGCAGAACAGGGCCATCCTACGAGCAGTACTTC. Residues: CASRTGPSYEQYF.

The CDR3 bases are TGTGCCAGCAGTTCCAGGATGTTACCCACCGGGGAGCTGTTTTTT. Protein sequence: CASSSRMLPTGELFF. V usage is TRBV11-2 and J usage is TRBJ2-2; D not certain. The CDR3 is 15 residues long. The V end was cut by 6 bases, the J end by 4 bases, with 15 bases between. The germline V gene encodes CDR1 SGHAT and CDR2 FQNNGV.